This T cell receptor (beta chain) appears in the sequencing data of a study of blood T cell repertoires in COVID-19. Participant reports of clinical history set cohort assignment. Individuals in the exposed group had encountered a COVID-19 case within 2 weeks preceding study entry. Sequencing was performed with immunoSEQ multiplex PCR; in TCRdb, only in-frame clones are kept and a portion is missing. Of a few hundred thousand clones in the sample, roughly 90% were seen once. The germline CDR1 and CDR2 sequences are SGHTS and YDEGEE. CDR3 size: 14 residues. V lost 1 base and J 4 bases, leaving 12 bases between the germline ends.

This chain links TRBV5-8 with TRBJ2-7; D is unresolved. The TCR comes from a woman aged 18-35 years who had been exposed to COVID-19. The sequenced sample was PBMCs or T cells enriched from blood (not recorded which). The CDR3 sequence: CASSLRSPGYEQYF. The CDR3 DNA reads as TGTGCCAGCAGCTTGCGTAGTCCCGGGTACGAGCAGTACTTC.